This T cell receptor (beta chain) was identified in a study of metastatic and nonmetastatic thyroid tumors. No patient had received any treatment before thyroid surgery. Through MiXCR, TCRdb re-clonotyped the PCR reads. This sample has about 24,000 clones, with 22% found just once. Trimming stripped 2 bases from V and 9 bases from J, with 14 bases between. The CDR3 contains 15 residues. In germline, CDR1 is MNHNY, CDR2 SVGAGI (reference sequence). The sequence was obtained from a female donor with papillary thyroid cancer or a benign thyroid nodule (not recorded which). Some clones in this sample may be carry-over from other donors' samples. Sequenced: blood. The chain couples TRBV6-6 to TRBJ1-6, with TRBD1 as a possible D gene (5 bases). The CDR3 loop is CASSYEEGSSSPLHF. In nucleotides, the CDR3 is TGTGCCAGCAGTTACGAGGAGGGGAGTAGTTCACCCCTCCACTTT.